This T cell receptor (beta chain) comes out of a study of OX40 agonist ivuxolimab in advanced cancers. A note on the overall study: Ivuxolimab was an agonistic, fully human IgG2 monoclonal antibody directed against OX40 (CD134), a costimulatory receptor. Of the 52 patients in dose escalation, around 19 had hepatocellular carcinoma, some 15 had melanoma, 9 had renal cell carcinoma and 9 had head and neck cancer. The paper reports the monotherapy dose-escalation portion (N = 52 patients) of the phase I ivuxolimab trial. In the dose-escalation cohort, around four fifths of patients were male, and the mean age was around 60 years, with a range of roughly 20 to 79. Patients were allowed to have had prior anti-PD-1, anti-PD-L1 or anti-CTLA-4 therapy, and approximately 40% of the dose-escalation patients had been treated with checkpoint inhibitors. Intravenous ivuxolimab was administered to patients every 2 weeks at six dose levels: 0.01, 0.1, 0.3, 1.5, 3 and 10 mg/kg. Partial responses were achieved by three dose-escalation patients, of whom one had hepatocellular carcinoma and two had cutaneous melanoma. Peripheral TCRbeta sequencing aimed to test whether ivuxolimab altered TCR sequence diversity and caused clonal T-cell expansion. The study at large found these results: In the 0.1-3.0 mg/kg groups, partial responders had among the lowest normalized peripheral clonal expansion, particularly in CD8+ T cells. Antigen specificity was not determined for the clonally expanded peripheral T cells. Clonal expansion of both CD4+ and CD8+ blood T cells was observed from baseline to week 6 at doses 0.1 to 3.0 mg/kg. After ivuxolimab, CD8+ T cells had more expanded clones than CD4+ T cells on average. Low levels of normalized T-cell clonal expansion were also seen in some nonresponding patients.

For sequencing of the TCRbeta CDR3 region, genomic DNA was extracted from the sorted cells. TCRbeta CDR3 regions were sequenced using the immunoSEQ Assay. The clones in this table, taken by TCRdb from immuneACCESS, are in-frame only. Not every clone is retained; where verified, under half of the shortfall comes from an unresolved V gene, and the cause of the rest is unknown. Recorded for this sample are tens of thousands of clones; approximately 90% of them occurred a single time. The biggest ten clones account for around 4.1% of the sample. V is cut by 7 bases and J by 5 bases, and the space between the germline ends is 20 bases. The CDR3 contains 15 residues, cysteine and phenylalanine counted. Here the CDR3 DNA is all that survives: 45 bases in frame from base 1. The germline V gene (reference sequence) specifies LNHDA as CDR1 and SQIVND as CDR2. On this clone: Its cognate antigen has yet to be identified. Base-call qualities are not available, and no considerably larger clone is one nucleotide away.

Patients with autoimmune disease history or receiving systemic immunosuppression were excluded from the trial. In every dose cohort, peripheral blood was drawn for TCR sequencing at baseline, cycle 4 day 1, and cycle 7 day 1. Samples came from an open-label, multicenter, first-in-human phase I dose-escalation trial of ivuxolimab. Adults with locally advanced or metastatic head and neck squamous cell, hepatocellular, melanoma or renal cell carcinoma were enrolled in the trial. CD4+ and CD8+ T cells were sorted separately from peripheral blood before TCR sequencing. The receptor was derived from an adult with an advanced solid tumor such as melanoma, head and neck, liver or kidney cancer. The rearranged chain carries TRBV19 and TRBJ1-1, and perhaps TRBD1 as D gene, on 5 matching bases. The starting material was CD4+ or CD8+ T cells sorted from blood, obtained in a trial of the OX40 agonist ivuxolimab. The CDR3 in this case is CASIPGPGRGTEAFF. The sequence in DNA is TGTGCCAGTATTCCGGGCCCAGGGAGGGGAACTGAAGCTTTCTTT.